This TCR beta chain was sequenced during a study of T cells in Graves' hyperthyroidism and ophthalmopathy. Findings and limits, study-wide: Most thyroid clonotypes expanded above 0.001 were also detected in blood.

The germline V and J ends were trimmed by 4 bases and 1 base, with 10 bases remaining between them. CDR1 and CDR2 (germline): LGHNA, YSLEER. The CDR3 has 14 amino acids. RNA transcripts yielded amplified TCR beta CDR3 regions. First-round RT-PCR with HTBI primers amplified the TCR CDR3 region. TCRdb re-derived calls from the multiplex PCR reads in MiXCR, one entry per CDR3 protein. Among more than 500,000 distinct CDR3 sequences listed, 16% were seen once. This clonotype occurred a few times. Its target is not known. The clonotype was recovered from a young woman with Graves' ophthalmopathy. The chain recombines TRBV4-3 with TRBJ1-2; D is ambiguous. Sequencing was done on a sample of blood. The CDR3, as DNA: TGCGCCAGCAGCCCCGCCGTGAGTAACTATGGCTACACCTTC. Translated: CASSPAVSNYGYTF.